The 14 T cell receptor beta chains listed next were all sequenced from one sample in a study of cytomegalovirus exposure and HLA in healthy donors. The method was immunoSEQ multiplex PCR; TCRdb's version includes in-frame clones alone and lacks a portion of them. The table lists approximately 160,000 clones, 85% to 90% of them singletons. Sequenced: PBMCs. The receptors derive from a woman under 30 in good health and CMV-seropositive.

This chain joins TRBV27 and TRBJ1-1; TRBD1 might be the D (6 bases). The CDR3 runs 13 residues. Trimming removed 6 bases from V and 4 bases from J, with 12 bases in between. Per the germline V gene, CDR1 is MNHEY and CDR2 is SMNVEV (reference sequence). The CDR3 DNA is TGTGCCAGCAGCCACCAGGGGCCCACTGAAGCTTTCTTT. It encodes CASSHQGPTEAFF.

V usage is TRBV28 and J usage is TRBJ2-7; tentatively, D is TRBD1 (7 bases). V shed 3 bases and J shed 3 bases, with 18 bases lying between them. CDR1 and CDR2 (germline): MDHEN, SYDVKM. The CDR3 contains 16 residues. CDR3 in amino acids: CASSFSIRQGLYEQYF. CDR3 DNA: TGTGCCAGCAGTTTTTCAATCCGACAGGGACTCTACGAGCAGTACTTC.

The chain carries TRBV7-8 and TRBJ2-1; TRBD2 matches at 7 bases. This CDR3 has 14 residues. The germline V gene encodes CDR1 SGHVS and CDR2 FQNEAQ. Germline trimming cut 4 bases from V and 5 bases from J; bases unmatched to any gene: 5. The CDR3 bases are TGTGCCAGCAGCTCGCGGGAGACCCACAATGAGCAGTTCTTC. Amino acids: CASSSRETHNEQFF.

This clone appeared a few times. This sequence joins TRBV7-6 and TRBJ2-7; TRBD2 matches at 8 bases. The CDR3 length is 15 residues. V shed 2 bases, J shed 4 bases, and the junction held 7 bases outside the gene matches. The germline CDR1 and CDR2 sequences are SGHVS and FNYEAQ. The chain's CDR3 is CASSLLTGGPYEQYF. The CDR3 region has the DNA TGTGCCAGCAGCTTACTCACGGGAGGGCCTTACGAGCAGTACTTC.

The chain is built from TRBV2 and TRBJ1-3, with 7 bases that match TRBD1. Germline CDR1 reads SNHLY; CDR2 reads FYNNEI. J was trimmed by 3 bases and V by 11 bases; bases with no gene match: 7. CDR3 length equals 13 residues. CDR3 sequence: CASGTVSGNTIYF. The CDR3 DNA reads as TGTGCCTCCGGGACAGTCAGTGGAAACACCATATATTTT.

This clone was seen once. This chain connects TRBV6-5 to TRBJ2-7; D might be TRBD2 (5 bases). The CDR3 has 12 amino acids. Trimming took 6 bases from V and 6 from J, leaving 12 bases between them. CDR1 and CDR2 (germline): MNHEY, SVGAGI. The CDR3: CASSRLAGEQYF. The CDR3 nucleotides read TGTGCCAGCAGCCGGCTAGCAGGCGAGCAGTACTTC.

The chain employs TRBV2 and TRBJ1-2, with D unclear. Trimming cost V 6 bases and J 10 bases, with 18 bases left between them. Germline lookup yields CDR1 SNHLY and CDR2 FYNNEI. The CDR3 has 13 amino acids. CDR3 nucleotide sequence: TGTGCCAGCAGCGCTACCCCGCTCGAGGACTACACCTTC. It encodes CASSATPLEDYTF.

CDR3: CASSSPLAGEITDTQYF. The CDR3, as DNA: TGTGCCAGCAGTTCACCGCTAGCGGGAGAAATAACAGATACGCAGTATTTT. The rearrangement uses TRBV27 and TRBJ2-3; 10 nucleotides line up with TRBD2. This CDR3 has 17 residues. Germline V gene sequence: CDR1 MNHEY, CDR2 SMNVEV (reference sequence). The trim removed 4 bases at V and 3 bases at J, leaving 10 bases unmatched.

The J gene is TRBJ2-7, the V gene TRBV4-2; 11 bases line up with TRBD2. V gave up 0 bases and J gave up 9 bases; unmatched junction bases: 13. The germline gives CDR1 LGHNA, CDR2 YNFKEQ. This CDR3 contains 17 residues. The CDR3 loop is CASSQEFGTSGRDGQYF. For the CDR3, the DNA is TGTGCCAGCAGCCAAGAATTCGGTACTAGCGGGAGAGACGGGCAGTACTTC.

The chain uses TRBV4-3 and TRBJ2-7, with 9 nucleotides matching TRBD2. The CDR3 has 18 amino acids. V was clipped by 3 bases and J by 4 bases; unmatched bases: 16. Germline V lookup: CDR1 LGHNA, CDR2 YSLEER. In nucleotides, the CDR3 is TGCGCCAGCAGCCAGGACGACTATGTAGCGGGAGTCTTGTACGAGCAGTACTTC. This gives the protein CASSQDDYVAGVLYEQYF.

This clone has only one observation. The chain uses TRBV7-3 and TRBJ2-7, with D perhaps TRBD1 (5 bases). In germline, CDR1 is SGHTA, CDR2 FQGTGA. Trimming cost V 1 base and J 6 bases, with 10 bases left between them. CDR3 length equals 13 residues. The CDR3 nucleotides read TGTGCCAGCAGCTTAAAGGAAGGGGTCGAGCAGTACTTC. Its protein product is CASSLKEGVEQYF. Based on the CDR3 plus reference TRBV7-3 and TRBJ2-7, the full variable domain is GAGVSQTPSNKVTEKGKYVELRCDPISGHTALYWYRQSLGQGPEFLIYFQGTGAADDSGLPNDRFFAVRPEGSVSTLKIQRTERGDSAVYLCASSLKEGVEQYFGPGTRLTVT.

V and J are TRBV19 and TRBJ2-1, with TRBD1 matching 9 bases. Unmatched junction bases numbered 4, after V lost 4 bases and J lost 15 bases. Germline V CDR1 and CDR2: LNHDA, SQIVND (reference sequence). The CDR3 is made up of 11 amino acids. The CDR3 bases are TGTGCCAGTAGTAGGGACAGGGCGCCGTTCTTC. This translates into CASSRDRAPFF.

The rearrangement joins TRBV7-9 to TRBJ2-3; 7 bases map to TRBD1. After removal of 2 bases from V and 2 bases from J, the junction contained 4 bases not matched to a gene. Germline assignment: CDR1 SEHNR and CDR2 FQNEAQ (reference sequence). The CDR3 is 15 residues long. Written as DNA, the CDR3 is TGTGCCAGCAGCTTAACAGGGACAGTCACAGATACGCAGTATTTT. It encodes CASSLTGTVTDTQYF. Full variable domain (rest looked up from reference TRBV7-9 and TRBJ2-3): DTGVSQNPRHKITKRGQNVTFRCDPISEHNRLYWYRQTLGQGPEFLTYFQNEAQLEKSRLLSDRFSAERPKGSFSTLEIQRTEQGDSAMYLCASSLTGTVTDTQYFGPGTRLTVL.

The CDR3 is CASSLNRDRGYGYTF. The CDR3 region has the DNA TGTGCCAGCAGCCTAAACCGGGACAGGGGGTATGGCTACACCTTC. The chain couples TRBV27 to TRBJ1-2; 11 bases align to TRBD1. CDR3 length equals 15 residues. V was clipped by 6 bases and J by 5 bases; unmatched bases: 8. CDR1 and CDR2 (germline): MNHEY, SMNVEV (reference sequence).